The clone carrying this T cell receptor (beta chain) was observed a few times. The antigen is unknown. Unique molecular identifiers had been added to the TCR beta cDNA libraries. MiXCR was run by TCRdb on the PCR reads, yielding one entry per CDR3 protein. Among approximately 570,000 distinct CDR3 sequences listed, 44% were seen once. The V gene lost 2 bases and the J gene lost 2 bases, with 17 bases spanning the gap. The germline CDR1 and CDR2 sequences are DFQATT and SNEGSKA (reference sequence). The CDR3 has 16 residues. This specimen belongs to a study of post-analysis software for immune sequencing data. Whole-study results and caveats: When compared against controls, multiple sclerosis patients showed significantly lower normalized Chao1 diversity. The five TRBV segments detected at higher frequency in patients than in controls included TRBV5-6, TRBV5-1 and TRBV20-1.

Sequenced: blood. This rearrangement joins TRBV20-1 to TRBJ2-3; D is unclear. The sequence was obtained from a girl aged 5 to 17 with multiple sclerosis. The CDR3 spells CSARYSAPYYTDTQYF. The CDR3 coding sequence is TGCAGTGCTAGATACTCAGCCCCCTATTACACAGATACGCAGTATTTT.